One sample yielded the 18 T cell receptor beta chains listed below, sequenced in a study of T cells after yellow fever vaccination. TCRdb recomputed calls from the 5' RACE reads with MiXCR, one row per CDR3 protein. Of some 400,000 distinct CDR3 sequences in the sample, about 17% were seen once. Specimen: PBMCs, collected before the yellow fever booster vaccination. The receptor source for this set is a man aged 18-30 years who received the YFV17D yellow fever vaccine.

The CDR3 sequence: CASSLAGQGTYNEQFF. DNA of the CDR3: TGCGCCAGCAGCTTGGCGGGACAGGGCACCTACAATGAGCAGTTCTTC. J is TRBJ2-1 and V is TRBV5-1; 9 positions agree with TRBD1. Germline-derived CDR1 and CDR2 are SGHRS and YFSETQ. The V and J ends lost 0 bases and 2 bases, in that order; junction bases with no gene match: 3. This CDR3 spans 16 amino acids.

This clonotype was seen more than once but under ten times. CDR3 nucleotides: TGTGCCAGCGCAGGGACAGGGTCTGGAAACACCATATATTTT. Its protein is CASAGTGSGNTIYF. J is TRBJ1-3 and V is TRBV7-2; TRBD1 matches 9 bases. The CDR3 consists of 14 residues. V gave up 8 bases and J gave up 1 base; unmatched junction bases: 3. CDR1 is SGHTA and CDR2 is FQGNSA in the germline V gene.

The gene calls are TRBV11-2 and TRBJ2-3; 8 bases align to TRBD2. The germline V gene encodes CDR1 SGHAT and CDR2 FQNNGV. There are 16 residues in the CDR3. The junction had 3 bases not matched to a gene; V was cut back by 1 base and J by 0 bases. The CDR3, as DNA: TGTGCCAGCAGCTTAGCCCGGGGGGGTAGCACAGATACGCAGTATTTT. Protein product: CASSLARGGSTDTQYF.

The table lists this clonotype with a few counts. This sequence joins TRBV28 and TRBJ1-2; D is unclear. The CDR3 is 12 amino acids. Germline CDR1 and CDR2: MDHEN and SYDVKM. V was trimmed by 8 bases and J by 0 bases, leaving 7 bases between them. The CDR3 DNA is TGTGCCAGCGGGGTGTCTAACTATGGCTACACCTTC. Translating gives CASGVSNYGYTF.

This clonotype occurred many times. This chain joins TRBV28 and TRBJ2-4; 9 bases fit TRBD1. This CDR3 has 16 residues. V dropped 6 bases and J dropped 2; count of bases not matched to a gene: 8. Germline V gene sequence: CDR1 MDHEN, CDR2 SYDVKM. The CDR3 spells CASRQGARVTKNIQYF. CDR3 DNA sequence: TGTGCCAGCAGACAGGGGGCGCGTGTAACCAAAAACATTCAGTACTTC.

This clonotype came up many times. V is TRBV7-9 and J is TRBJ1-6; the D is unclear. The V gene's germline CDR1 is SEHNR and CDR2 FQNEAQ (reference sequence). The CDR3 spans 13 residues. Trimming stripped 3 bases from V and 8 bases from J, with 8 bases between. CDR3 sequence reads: CASSFGGDSPLHF. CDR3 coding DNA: TGTGCCAGCAGCTTCGGTGGCGATTCACCCCTCCACTTT. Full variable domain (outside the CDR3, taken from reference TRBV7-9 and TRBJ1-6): DTGVSQNPRHKITKRGQNVTFRCDPISEHNRLYWYRQTLGQGPEFLTYFQNEAQLEKSRLLSDRFSAERPKGSFSTLEIQRTEQGDSAMYLCASSFGGDSPLHFGNGTRLTVT.

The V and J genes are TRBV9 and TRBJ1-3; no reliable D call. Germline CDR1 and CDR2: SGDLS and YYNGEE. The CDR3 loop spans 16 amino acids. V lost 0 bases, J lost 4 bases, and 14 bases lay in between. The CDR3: CASSVGGGNGGNTIYF. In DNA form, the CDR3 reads TGTGCCAGCAGCGTAGGAGGAGGGAATGGGGGAAACACCATATATTTT.

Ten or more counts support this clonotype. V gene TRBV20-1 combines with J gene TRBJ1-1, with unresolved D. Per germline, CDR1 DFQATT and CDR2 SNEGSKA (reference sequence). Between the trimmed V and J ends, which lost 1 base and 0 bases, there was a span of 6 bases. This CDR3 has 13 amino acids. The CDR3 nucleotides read TGCAGTGCTAGAGGGGGATTGAACACTGAAGCTTTCTTT. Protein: CSARGGLNTEAFF.

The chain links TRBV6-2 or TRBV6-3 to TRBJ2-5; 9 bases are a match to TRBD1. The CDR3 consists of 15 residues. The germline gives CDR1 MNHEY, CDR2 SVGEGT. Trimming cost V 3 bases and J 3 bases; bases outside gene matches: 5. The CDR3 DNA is TGTGCCAGCAGTTATCCGACAGGGGGGAAAGAGACCCAGTACTTC. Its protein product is CASSYPTGGKETQYF.

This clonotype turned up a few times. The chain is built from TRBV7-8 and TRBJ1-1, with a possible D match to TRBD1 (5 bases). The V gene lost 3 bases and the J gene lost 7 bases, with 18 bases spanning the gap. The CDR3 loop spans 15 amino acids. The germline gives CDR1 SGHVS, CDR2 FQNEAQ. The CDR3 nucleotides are TGTGCCAGCAGCTTCAACAGGCTGCCATCGGGTGAAGCTTTCTTT. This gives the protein CASSFNRLPSGEAFF.

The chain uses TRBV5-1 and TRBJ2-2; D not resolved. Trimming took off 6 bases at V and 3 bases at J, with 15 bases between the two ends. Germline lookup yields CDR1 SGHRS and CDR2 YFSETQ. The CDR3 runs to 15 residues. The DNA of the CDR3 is TGCGCCAGCACCCCGGACGGAGCTTACACCGGGGAGCTGTTTTTT. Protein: CASTPDGAYTGELFF. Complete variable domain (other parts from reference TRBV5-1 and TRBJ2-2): KAGVTQTPRYLIKTRGQQVTLSCSPISGHRSVSWYQQTPGQGLQFLFEYFSETQRNKGNFPGRFSGRQFSNSRSEMNVSTLELGDSALYLCASTPDGAYTGELFFGEGSRLTVL.

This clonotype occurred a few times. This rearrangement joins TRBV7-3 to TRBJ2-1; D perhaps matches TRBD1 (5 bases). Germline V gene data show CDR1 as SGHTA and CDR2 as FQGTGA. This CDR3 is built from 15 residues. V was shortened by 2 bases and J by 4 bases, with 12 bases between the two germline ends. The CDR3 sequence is CASSLYGAAYNEQFF. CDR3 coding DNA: TGTGCCAGCAGCTTATATGGGGCGGCTTACAATGAGCAGTTCTTC.

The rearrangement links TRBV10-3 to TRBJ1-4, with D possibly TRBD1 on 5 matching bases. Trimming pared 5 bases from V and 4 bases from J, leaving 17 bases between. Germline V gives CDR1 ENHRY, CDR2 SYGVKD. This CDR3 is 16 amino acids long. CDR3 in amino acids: CAISQTEPGINEKLFF. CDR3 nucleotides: TGTGCCATCAGTCAGACAGAGCCCGGGATTAATGAAAAACTGTTTTTT.

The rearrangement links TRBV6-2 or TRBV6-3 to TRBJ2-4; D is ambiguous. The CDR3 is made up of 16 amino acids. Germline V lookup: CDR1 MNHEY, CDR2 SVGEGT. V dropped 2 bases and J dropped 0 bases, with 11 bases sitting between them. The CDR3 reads CASSYGSGVAKNIQYF. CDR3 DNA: TGTGCCAGCAGTTACGGGTCAGGAGTAGCCAAAAACATTCAGTACTTC.

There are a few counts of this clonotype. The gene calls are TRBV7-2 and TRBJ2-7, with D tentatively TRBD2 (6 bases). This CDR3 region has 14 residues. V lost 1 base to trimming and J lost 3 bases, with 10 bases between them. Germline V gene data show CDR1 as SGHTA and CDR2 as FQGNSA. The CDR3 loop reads CASSLVGGLYEQYF. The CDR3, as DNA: TGTGCCAGCAGCTTAGTGGGGGGTCTCTACGAGCAGTACTTC. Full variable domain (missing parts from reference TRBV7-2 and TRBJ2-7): GAGVSQSPSNKVTEKGKDVELRCDPISGHTALYWYRQSLGQGLEFLIYFQGNSAPDKSGLPSDRFSAERTGGSVSTLTIQRTQQEDSAVYLCASSLVGGLYEQYFGPGTRLTVT.

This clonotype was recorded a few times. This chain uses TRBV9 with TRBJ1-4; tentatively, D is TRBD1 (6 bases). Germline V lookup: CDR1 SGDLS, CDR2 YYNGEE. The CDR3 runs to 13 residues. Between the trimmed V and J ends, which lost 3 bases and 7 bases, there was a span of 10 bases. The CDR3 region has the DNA TGTGCCAGCAGCGGGTTGGGGGCTGAAAAACTGTTTTTT. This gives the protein CASSGLGAEKLFF.

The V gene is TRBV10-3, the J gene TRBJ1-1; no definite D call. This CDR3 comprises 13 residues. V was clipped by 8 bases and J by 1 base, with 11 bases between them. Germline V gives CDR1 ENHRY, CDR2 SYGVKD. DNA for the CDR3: TGTGCCATCGCGGGTACTCGGAACACTGAAGCTTTCTTT. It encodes CAIAGTRNTEAFF.

The CDR3 protein is CASSLYTQGQETQYF. The CDR3, as DNA: TGTGCCAGCAGCTTATACACCCAGGGCCAAGAGACCCAGTACTTC. The J gene is TRBJ2-5, the V gene TRBV11-2; D may be TRBD1 (5 bases). V was clipped by 2 bases and J by 1 base, with 11 bases between them. Germline CDR1 reads SGHAT; CDR2 reads FQNNGV. CDR3 size: 15 residues.